These T cell receptor beta chains were read from a single sample in a study of blood T cell repertoires in COVID-19. The method was immunoSEQ multiplex PCR; TCRdb's version includes in-frame clones alone and lacks a portion of them. The table shows about 76,000 clones, with approximately 86% occurring only once. Sequencing input: peripheral blood. The receptors were sampled from a human donor in a cohort sampled during active COVID-19. CDR3s include the opening cysteine and the closing phenylalanine or tryptophan. Fields, in order: clone size, V gene, D gene, J gene, CDR3 length, CDR3 DNA, CDR3 protein. The D gene is left open where the match is weak. Only part of the rows carry a size: once, few, many, or a class if the clone is expanded.

.	TRBV7-9	.	TRBJ1-1	12	TGTGCCAGTCGTCAGGGCTTCACTGAAGCTTTCTTT	CASRQGFTEAFF
.	TRBV25-1	.	TRBJ2-5	11	TGTGCCAGCAGTGAACTATTGACCCAGTACTTC	CASSELLTQYF
.	TRBV18	.	TRBJ1-5	15	TGTGCCAGCTCACCCCGGAGGGGCCACAATCAGCCCCAGCATTTT	CASSPRRGHNQPQHF
.	TRBV6-1	.	TRBJ1-1	13	TGTGCCAGCAGTGAAAGTGGGCGCACTGAAGCTTTCTTT	CASSESGRTEAFF
.	TRBV5-4	TRBD1	TRBJ1-5	15	TGTGCCAGCAGCGCAGACAGGGGGAAACATCAGCCCCAGCATTTT	CASSADRGKHQPQHF
.	TRBV6-5	.	TRBJ2-1	15	TGTGCCAGCAGTTACCCCGGACTAGGGGGTAATGAGCAGTTCTTC	CASSYPGLGGNEQFF
.	TRBV10-2	TRBD2	TRBJ2-3	16	TGCGCCAGCAGGAGAACTAGCGGGGGGCGCACAGATACGCAGTATTTT	CASRRTSGGRTDTQYF
.	TRBV7-9	TRBD1	TRBJ1-1	13	TGTGCCAGCAGCATCAGGGGGGACACTGAAGCTTTCTTT	CASSIRGDTEAFF
.	TRBV11-2	TRBD2	TRBJ2-3	14	TGTGCCAGCAGCCCGTGGGGGGGGTCAGATACGCAGTATTTT	CASSPWGGSDTQYF
few	TRBV5-5	.	TRBJ2-6	16	TGTGCCAGCAGCTTGGCCAGGGTACCGGGGGCCAACGTCCTGACTTTC	CASSLARVPGANVLTF
.	TRBV5-6	TRBD1	TRBJ1-2	15	TGTGCCAGCAGCTCATATGACAGGGCTAACTATGGCTACACCTTC	CASSSYDRANYGYTF
.	TRBV4-2	.	TRBJ2-1	16	TGTGCCAGCAGCCGGATTAGCGGCAGCTCCTACAATGAGCAGTTCTTC	CASSRISGSSYNEQFF
.	TRBV5-1	TRBD1	TRBJ1-2	16	TGCGCCAGCAGCTTGGCCGGCAGCCAGGGGGCGTTTGGCTACACCTTC	CASSLAGSQGAFGYTF
.	TRBV18	.	TRBJ1-1	14	TGTGCCAGCGCTTCGGGACACCTGAACACTGAAGCTTTCTTT	CASASGHLNTEAFF
.	TRBV5-1	.	TRBJ1-5	16	TGCGCCAGCAGCTTGGGTGTAGGGGGTATCAATCAGCCCCAGCATTTT	CASSLGVGGINQPQHF
.	TRBV28	.	TRBJ1-2	13	TGTGCCGGCCAGACAGGAGCTAACTATGGCTACACCTTC	CAGQTGANYGYTF
.	TRBV7-9	.	TRBJ2-7	14	TGTGCCAGCAGCCCTTCCGGGAGCTCGTCCGAGCAGTACTTC	CASSPSGSSSEQYF
.	TRBV9	TRBD2	TRBJ2-3	18	TGTGCCAGCAGCGTACTAGCGGGGGACCTTTCTAGCACAGATACGCAGTATTTT	CASSVLAGDLSSTDTQYF
.	TRBV9	.	TRBJ2-7	14	TGTGCCAGCAGCGTCGACAGGAGGAGTTACGAGCAGTACTTC	CASSVDRRSYEQYF
.	TRBV6-5	TRBD1	TRBJ2-7	15	TGTGCCAGCAACCGGGACAGGGGTTACTCCTACGAGCAGTACTTC	CASNRDRGYSYEQYF
.	TRBV7-9	TRBD2	TRBJ2-2	14	TGTGCCAGCAGCTTCGGCGGGAGCGCCGGGGAGCTGTTTTTT	CASSFGGSAGELFF
.	TRBV19	TRBD2	TRBJ2-3	19	TGTGCCAGTAGTCTAGCCGGGACTAGCGGGGGGGCGGGGACAGATACGCAGTATTTT	CASSLAGTSGGAGTDTQYF
once	TRBV5-1	.	TRBJ2-1	14	TGCGCCAGCAGCCCGGGAGACTCCTACAATGAGCAGTTCTTC	CASSPGDSYNEQFF
.	TRBV5-1	.	TRBJ2-2	15	TGCGCCAGCAGCTTGGAATATTCGAGCACCGGGGAGCTGTTTTTT	CASSLEYSSTGELFF
.	TRBV27	TRBD2	TRBJ2-7	15	TGTGCCAGCAGCTATGATCCCGGGACTAGCGGGGCCCTGCGCTTC	CASSYDPGTSGALRF
.	TRBV6-5	TRBD1	TRBJ1-1	12	TGTGCCAGCAGTAGACAGGGTACTGAAGCTTTCTTT	CASSRQGTEAFF
.	TRBV5-1	TRBD2	TRBJ2-1	16	TGCGCCAGCAGCTTGGCCGGGACTAGCGTGAACAATGAGCAGTTCTTC	CASSLAGTSVNNEQFF
.	TRBV5-1	.	TRBJ2-5	14	TGCGCCAGCAGCGAGGGATTTACAGGGGAGACCCAGTACTTC	CASSEGFTGETQYF
.	TRBV7-9	.	TRBJ2-7	12	TGTGCCAGCAGCTTAATCAGGAACGAGCAGTACTTC	CASSLIRNEQYF